This paragraph covers one T cell receptor (beta chain) sequence. The antigen it recognizes is unknown. Per-base qualities were not stored, and no clone one base away is much larger. The CDR3 has 15 amino acids, counting the end cysteine and phenylalanine. Only CDR3 DNA remains: 45 bases, in frame from the first base. V is clipped by 2 bases and J by 4 bases, and the sequence between their germline boundaries is 14 bases long. Library prep was done by 5' RACE. Reads for this sample came from an Illumina HiSeq 2500. A second PCR of roughly 7 to 11 cycles was performed with a sample-barcoded 5' primer and a J-beta primer mix. Each TCR beta cDNA molecule received a unique molecular identifier from a template-switch 5' adaptor carrying 12 random nucleotides. At least 2.5 million CDR3-containing paired-end reads were obtained from each sample. First-strand cDNA synthesis was performed from all RNA using the Mint cDNA synthesis kit, with priming by a TRBC-specific oligonucleotide. Following uracil-DNA glycosylase treatment, a first 18-cycle PCR with universal primers M1SS and BC2_uni_R was performed on all cDNA. For the original study's pipeline: For normalization, 1 million high-quality reads, each with a distinct molecular identifier, were randomly selected from each sample. Instead of being binned into consensus sequences, reads that shared molecular identifiers were thrown out. MiTCR, with a Q25 quality threshold and the strictest error-elimination algorithm, was used for CDR3 identification, clonotype clustering and error correction. A nonparametric unseen species model using Euler transformation provided a lower-bound estimate of total TCR beta diversity. Clones were called with MiXCR by TCRdb after fastp trimmed the public reads at Q25, and only in-frame beta chains were retained. Under each unique CDR3 protein, matching rows form one entry showing the most common genes and DNA. V and J calls and clone size were set by TCRdb, not the authors. The sample includes hundreds of thousands of distinct CDR3 sequences, with nearly 60% observed a single time. 20% to 25% of the sample goes to the ten largest clones.

Systemically healthy Caucasian individuals from Russia, around 38 in total and aged roughly 6 to 95 years, were included as donors. About 9.6 milliliters of peripheral blood were collected from each donor into EDTA-treated Vacutainer tubes. Ficoll-Paque density-gradient centrifugation was used to isolate PBMCs, with at least 6.5 million per sample. Trizol reagent was used to extract total RNA from the PBMCs, yielding at least 5.5 micrograms per sample. Naive CD45RAhigh/CD27high T cell percentages were measured by flow cytometry on a PBMC aliquot from every donor. This entry belongs to a study of blood T cells in healthy people across ages (dated by TCRdb to about 2015). For the wider study: In model experiments, roughly one uniquely barcoded TCR beta cDNA molecule per two T cells was captured by template switching. The study measured age-related changes in TCR beta repertoire diversity using deep sequencing normalized with unique cDNA molecular identifiers. Donors were grouped into four age groups: young (average roughly 15 years), middle-aged (39), aged (62) and long-lived (about 82). Donors of different ages were randomly distributed across sequencing lanes to avoid experimental bias. Two additional independent replicas of 1 million unique cDNA reads from the same blood draw were analyzed for two donors (one aged 18 to 30 and one aged 80 or older). Findings and caveats that apply to the study as a whole: Estimates of total diversity based on one million sequenced T cells were regarded as lower bounds and as underestimates. Because profiling used bulk unsorted PBMCs, naive and antigen-experienced compartments could not be compared conclusively. Observed TCR beta diversity per million T cells fell roughly linearly with age, and a significant reduction was already apparent by age around 36. The long-lived group showed more naive CD4+ T cells, fewer expanded clones and increased TCR diversity than the aged group, suggesting age selection. Because the CMV infection status of the donors was unknown, age-related changes in expanded clonotypes may potentially have been confounded. There was a strong correlation between observed TCR beta diversity and the percentage of naive T cells measured by flow cytometry.

The origin of this receptor is a young man in good health. Sequenced material: blood. This chain is built from TRBV12-3 or TRBV12-4 and TRBJ1-2, with the D gene call left open. CDR3 sequence: CASSLRVQSPYGYTF. Read as DNA, the sequence is TGTGCCAGCAGTTTAAGGGTACAGTCCCCCTATGGCTACACCTTC.